Shown below are 2 T cell receptor beta chains from a single sample sequenced in a study of circulating CD8 cells and anti-PD-1 response in melanoma. Sorting of live CD3+CD8+TCRalphabeta+ cells by PD-1 and/or TIGIT gave four subsets. The QIAseq Immune Repertoire TCR panel built the libraries from roughly 15 ng of total RNA. TCRdb reanalysed the reads using MiXCR and keeps one entry per CDR3 protein. Among 2,000 to 3,000 distinct CDR3 sequences, 6.5% to 9% were seen once, and the ten largest hold roughly 2.8%. The sequences come from CD8+ T cells from PBMCs, collected at baseline or after one month of anti-PD-1 therapy (not recorded which). Receptors were obtained from a human donor with melanoma.

This clonotype was seen a handful of times. The V and J genes are TRBV5-4 and TRBJ2-2; D uncertain. CDR1 is SGHNT and CDR2 is YYREEE in the germline V gene (reference sequence). The V end was cut by 7 bases, the J end by 4 bases, with 11 bases between. The length of the CDR3 is 13 residues. Here the CDR3 reads CASAPAGTGELFF. DNA for the CDR3: TGTGCCAGCGCACCAGCAGGCACCGGGGAGCTGTTTTTT.

This clonotype was seen a few times. This chain links TRBV19 with TRBJ2-4, with no clear D. Trimming left V 6 bases short and J 1 base short, with 10 bases between. CDR1 is LNHDA, CDR2 SQIVND, per germline (reference sequence). CDR3 length: 14 residues. CDR3 sequence (DNA): TGTGCCAGTAGCGGGCGGCTCGCCAAAAACATTCAGTACTTC. It yields the protein CASSGRLAKNIQYF.